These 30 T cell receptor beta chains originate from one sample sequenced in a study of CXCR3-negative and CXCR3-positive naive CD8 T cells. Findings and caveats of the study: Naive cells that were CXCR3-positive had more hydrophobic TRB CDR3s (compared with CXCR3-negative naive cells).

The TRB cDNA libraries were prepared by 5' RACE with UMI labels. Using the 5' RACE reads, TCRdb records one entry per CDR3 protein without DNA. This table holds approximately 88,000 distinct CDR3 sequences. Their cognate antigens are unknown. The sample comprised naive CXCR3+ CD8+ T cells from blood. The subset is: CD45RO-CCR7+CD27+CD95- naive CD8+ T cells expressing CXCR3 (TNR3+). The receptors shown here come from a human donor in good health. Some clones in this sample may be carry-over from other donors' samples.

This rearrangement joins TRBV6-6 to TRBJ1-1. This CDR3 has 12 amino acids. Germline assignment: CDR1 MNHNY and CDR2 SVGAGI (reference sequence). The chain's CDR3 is CASSSKNTEAFF.

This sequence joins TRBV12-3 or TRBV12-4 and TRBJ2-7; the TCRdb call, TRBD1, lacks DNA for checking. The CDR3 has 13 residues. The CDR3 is CASSWAPQVEQYF.

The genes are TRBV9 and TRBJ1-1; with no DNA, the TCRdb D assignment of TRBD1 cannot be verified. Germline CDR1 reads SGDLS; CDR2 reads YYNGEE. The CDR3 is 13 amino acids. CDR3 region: CASTRGQNTEAFF.

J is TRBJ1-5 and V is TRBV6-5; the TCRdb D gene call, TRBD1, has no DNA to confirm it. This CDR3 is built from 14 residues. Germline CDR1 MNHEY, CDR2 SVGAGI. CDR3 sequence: CASSGTGESQPQHF.

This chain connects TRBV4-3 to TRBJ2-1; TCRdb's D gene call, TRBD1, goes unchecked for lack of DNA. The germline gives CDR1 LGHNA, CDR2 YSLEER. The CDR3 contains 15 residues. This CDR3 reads CASSQDSGGFNEQFF.

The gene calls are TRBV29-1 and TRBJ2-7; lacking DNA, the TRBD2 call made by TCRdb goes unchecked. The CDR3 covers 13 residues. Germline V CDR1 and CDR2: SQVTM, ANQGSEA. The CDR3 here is CSVIPSGAYEQYF.

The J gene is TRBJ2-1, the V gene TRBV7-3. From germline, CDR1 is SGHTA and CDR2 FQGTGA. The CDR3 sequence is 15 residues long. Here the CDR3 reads CASSPHGGLNNEQFF.

CDR3 sequence reads: CASSQTGLRSYNEQFF. V and J are TRBV28 and TRBJ2-1; TCRdb's assignment of TRBD1 cannot be checked, as there is no DNA. Germline CDR1 MDHEN, CDR2 SYDVKM. This CDR3 has 16 residues.

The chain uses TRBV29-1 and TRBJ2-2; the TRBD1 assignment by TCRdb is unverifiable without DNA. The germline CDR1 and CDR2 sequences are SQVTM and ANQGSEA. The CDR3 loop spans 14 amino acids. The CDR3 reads CSGETGANTGEPFF.

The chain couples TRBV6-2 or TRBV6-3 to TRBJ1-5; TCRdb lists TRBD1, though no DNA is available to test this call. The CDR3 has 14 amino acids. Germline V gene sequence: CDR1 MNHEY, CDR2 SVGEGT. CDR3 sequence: CASSYRQGNQPQHF.

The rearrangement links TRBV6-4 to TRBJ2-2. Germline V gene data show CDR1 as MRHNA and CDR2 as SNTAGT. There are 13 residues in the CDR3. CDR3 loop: CASSDSIPGELFF.

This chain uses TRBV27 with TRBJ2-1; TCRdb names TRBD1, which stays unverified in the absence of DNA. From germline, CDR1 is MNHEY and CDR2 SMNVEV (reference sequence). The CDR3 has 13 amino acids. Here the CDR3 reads CASSLIGGNEQFF.

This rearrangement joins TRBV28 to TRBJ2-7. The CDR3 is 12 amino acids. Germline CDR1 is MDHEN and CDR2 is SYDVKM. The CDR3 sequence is CASSFQPYEQYF.

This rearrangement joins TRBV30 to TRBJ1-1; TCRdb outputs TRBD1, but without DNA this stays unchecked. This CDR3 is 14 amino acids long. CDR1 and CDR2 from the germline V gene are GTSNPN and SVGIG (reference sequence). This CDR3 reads CAWDYEGANTEAFF. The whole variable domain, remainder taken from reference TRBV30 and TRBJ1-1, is SQTIHQWPATLVQPVGSPLSLECTVEGTSNPNLYWYRQAAGRGLQLLFYSVGIGQISSEVPQNLSASRPQDRQFILSSKKLLLSDSGFYLCAWDYEGANTEAFFGQGTRLTVV.

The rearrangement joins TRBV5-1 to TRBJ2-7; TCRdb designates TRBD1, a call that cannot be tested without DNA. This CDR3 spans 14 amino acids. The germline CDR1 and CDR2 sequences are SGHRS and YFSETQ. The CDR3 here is CASSLAAGNYEQYF.

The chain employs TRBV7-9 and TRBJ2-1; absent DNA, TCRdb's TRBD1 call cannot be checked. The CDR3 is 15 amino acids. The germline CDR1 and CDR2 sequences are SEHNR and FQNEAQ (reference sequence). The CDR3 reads CASSPPTGGHNEQFF.

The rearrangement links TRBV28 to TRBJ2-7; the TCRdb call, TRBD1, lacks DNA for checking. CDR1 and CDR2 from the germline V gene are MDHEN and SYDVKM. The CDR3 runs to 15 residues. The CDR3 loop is CASSLYRGSFYEQYF.

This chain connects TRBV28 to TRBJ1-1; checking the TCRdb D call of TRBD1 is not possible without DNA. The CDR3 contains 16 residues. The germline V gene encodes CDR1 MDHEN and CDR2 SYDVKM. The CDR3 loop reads CASSLSAGTGNTEAFF.

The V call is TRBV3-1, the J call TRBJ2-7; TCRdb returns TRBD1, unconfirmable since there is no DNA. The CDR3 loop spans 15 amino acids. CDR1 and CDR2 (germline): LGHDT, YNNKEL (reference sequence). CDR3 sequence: CASSQFEGSIYEQYF.

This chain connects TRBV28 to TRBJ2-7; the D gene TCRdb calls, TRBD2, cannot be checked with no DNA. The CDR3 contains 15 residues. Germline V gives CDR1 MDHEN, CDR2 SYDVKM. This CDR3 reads CASSPIAGLSYEQYF. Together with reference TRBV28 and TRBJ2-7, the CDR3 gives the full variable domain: DVKVTQSSRYLVKRTGEKVFLECVQDMDHENMFWYRQDPGLGLRLIYFSYDVKMKEKGDIPEGYSVSREKKERFSLILESASTNQTSMYLCASSPIAGLSYEQYFGPGTRLTVT.

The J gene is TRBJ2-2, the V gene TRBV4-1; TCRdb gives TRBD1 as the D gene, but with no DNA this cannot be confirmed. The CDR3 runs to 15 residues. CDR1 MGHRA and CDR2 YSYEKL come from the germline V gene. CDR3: CASSQDGRGTGELFF.

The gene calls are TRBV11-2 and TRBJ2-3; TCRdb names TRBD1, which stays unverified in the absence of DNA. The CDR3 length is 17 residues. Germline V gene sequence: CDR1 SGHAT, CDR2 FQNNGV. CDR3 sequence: CASSLEAGGMHTDTQYF. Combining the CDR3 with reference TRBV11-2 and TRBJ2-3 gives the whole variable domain EAGVAQSPRYKIIEKRQSVAFWCNPISGHATLYWYQQILGQGPKLLIQFQNNGVVDDSQLPKDRFSAERLKGVDSTLKIQPAKLEDSAVYLCASSLEAGGMHTDTQYFGPGTRLTVL.

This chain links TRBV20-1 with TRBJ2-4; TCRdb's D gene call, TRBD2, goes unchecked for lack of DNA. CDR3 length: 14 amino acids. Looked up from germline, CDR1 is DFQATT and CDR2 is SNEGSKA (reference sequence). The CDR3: CSARDSGARDIQYF.

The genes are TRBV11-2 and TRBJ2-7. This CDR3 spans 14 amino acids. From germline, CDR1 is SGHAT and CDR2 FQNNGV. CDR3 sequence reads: CASSLEVTSYEQYF.

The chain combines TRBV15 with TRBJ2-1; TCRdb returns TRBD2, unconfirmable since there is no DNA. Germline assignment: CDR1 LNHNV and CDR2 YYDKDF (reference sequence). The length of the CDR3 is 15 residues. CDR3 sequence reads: CATSRSTSGSGEQFF.

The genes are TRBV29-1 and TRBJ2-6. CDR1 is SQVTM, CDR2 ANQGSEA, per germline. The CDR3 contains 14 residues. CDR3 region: CSVEGNSGANVLTF.

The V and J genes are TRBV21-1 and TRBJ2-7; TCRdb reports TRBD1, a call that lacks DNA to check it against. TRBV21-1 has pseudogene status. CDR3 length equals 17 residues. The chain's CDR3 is CASSKVCRDREVGEQYF.

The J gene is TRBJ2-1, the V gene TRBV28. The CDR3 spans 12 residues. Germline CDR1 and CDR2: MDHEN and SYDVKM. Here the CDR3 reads CASSYAYNEQFF.

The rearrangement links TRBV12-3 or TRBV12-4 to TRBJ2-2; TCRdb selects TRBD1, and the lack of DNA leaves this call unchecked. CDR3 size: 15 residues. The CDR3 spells CASRPRTGDTGELFF.

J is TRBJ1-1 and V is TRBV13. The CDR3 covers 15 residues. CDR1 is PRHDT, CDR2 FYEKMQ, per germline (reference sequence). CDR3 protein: CASSFGLVEHTEAFF.